This T cell receptor (beta chain) was identified in a study of T-cell memory formation after mild COVID-19. CDR3 size: 17 residues. V gave up 0 bases and J gave up 6 bases, with 18 bases separating them. Germline CDR1 reads LGHNA; CDR2 reads YSLEER. TCRdb passed the 5' RACE reads through MiXCR, listing each CDR3 protein once. The sample carries approximately 300,000 distinct CDR3 sequences, around 15% recorded once. As concerns this clonotype: Its matching antigen is unknown.

Notes on the study in general: Memory from before infection featured some responding clones, which suggests cross-reactive memory joined.

This clonotype was sampled from a man aged 18-30 years who had mild COVID-19 (a few samples of this study predate the infection). Cell type and time point are not known. Sequencing was done on a sample of PBMCs or a T cell subset sorted from them (not recorded which). V gene TRBV4-3 combines with J gene TRBJ2-1, with D possibly TRBD2 on 6 matching bases. The CDR3: CASSQDGGTLTFNEQFF. DNA for the CDR3: TGCGCCAGCAGCCAAGATGGCGGGACTCTAACCTTCAATGAGCAGTTCTTC.